These 14 T cell receptor beta chains came from one sample sequenced in a study of the immune and genomic landscape of osteosarcoma (dated by TCRdb to the early 2020s). The method was the immunoSEQ multiplex PCR assay. TCRdb limited this immuneACCESS table to in-frame rearrangements with V and J called. A share of clones is missing; checked studies link under half to unresolved V genes, and the rest is unexplained. Across this sample there are about 5,900 clones, with 65% to 80% seen only once. The ten largest clones capture 15% of the sample. Post-treatment primary, local recurrence and metastasis tumors from poor-prognosis patients were used as specimens. Sequenced: osteosarcoma tumor tissue from the lung. The receptors come from a human donor with osteosarcoma.

In its sample, this clone is medium-sized. This rearrangement joins TRBV6-5 to TRBJ1-1; 11 bases map to TRBD1. The CDR3 has 15 amino acids. CDR1 and CDR2 (germline): MNHEY, SVGAGI. Unmatched junction bases numbered 7, after V lost 6 bases and J lost 4 bases. DNA for the CDR3: TGTGCCAGCAGAACAACCGGGACAGGGGGCACTGAAGCTTTCTTT. Protein: CASRTTGTGGTEAFF.

This clone was observed a handful of times. The chain has TRBV2 and TRBJ2-5; no reliable D call. The CDR3 spans 14 residues. V lost 7 bases and J 1 base, leaving 13 bases between the germline ends. Germline V gives CDR1 SNHLY, CDR2 FYNNEI. Here the CDR3 reads CASNPEYLQETQYF. CDR3 nucleotides: TGTGCCAGCAACCCAGAGTACCTCCAAGAGACCCAGTACTTC.

There are a few counts of this clone. V is TRBV6-6 and J is TRBJ1-5, with 8 positions matching TRBD1. The CDR3 is 16 residues long. The junction had 11 bases not matched to a gene; V was cut back by 6 bases and J by 4 bases. CDR1 and CDR2 from the germline V gene are MNHNY and SVGAGI (reference sequence). CDR3 DNA: TGTGCCAGCAGCCCCCTCCAGGGGGCCGGGAATCAGCCCCAGCATTTT. Its protein is CASSPLQGAGNQPQHF.

This sequence joins TRBV14 and TRBJ2-2, with TRBD2 identical over 8 bases. The germline gives CDR1 SGHDN, CDR2 FVKESK. V lost 0 bases, J lost 2 bases, and 2 bases stayed unmatched. This CDR3 is 16 amino acids long. Here the CDR3 reads CASSQESGSNTGELFF. DNA for the CDR3: TGTGCCAGCAGCCAAGAAAGCGGGAGTAACACCGGGGAGCTGTTTTTT.

The chain has TRBV6-1 and TRBJ1-2; possibly TRBD1 for D (5 bases). The germline CDR1 and CDR2 sequences are MNHNS and SASEGT. The CDR3 length is 12 residues. V lost 3 bases to trimming and J lost 7 bases, with 9 bases between them. The chain's CDR3 is CASSDRELGYTF. For the CDR3, the DNA is TGTGCCAGCAGTGACAGGGAGCTTGGCTACACCTTC.

This rearrangement joins TRBV5-1 to TRBJ1-4; 7 bases fit TRBD1. CDR1 SGHRS and CDR2 YFSETQ come from the germline V gene. There are 14 residues in the CDR3. The V segment lost 4 bases and the J segment 5 bases; nucleotides outside the gene matches: 5. CDR3 residues: CASSRGQSNEKLFF. The CDR3, as DNA: TGCGCCAGCAGCCGGGGACAGAGCAATGAAAAACTGTTTTTT.

The chain links TRBV6-5 to TRBJ2-1, with a tentative D call TRBD2 (6 bases). Trimming cost V 1 base and J 8 bases, with 6 bases left between them. CDR1 is MNHEY, CDR2 SVGAGI, per germline. The CDR3 is made up of 12 amino acids. CDR3 DNA: TGTGCCAGCAGTTACTGGGGGGATGAGCAGTTCTTC. Amino acids: CASSYWGDEQFF.

The gene calls are TRBV9 and TRBJ2-1, with a tentative D call TRBD1 (5 bases). V lost 0 bases, J lost 3 bases, and 10 bases lay in between. The CDR3 is made up of 15 amino acids. Germline V gives CDR1 SGDLS, CDR2 YYNGEE. CDR3 in amino acids: CASSVAQGFYNEQFF. Written as DNA, the CDR3 is TGTGCCAGCAGCGTAGCCCAGGGTTTCTACAATGAGCAGTTCTTC. The whole variable domain, remainder taken from reference TRBV9 and TRBJ2-1, is DSGVTQTPKHLITATGQRVTLRCSPRSGDLSVYWYQQSLDQGLQFLIQYYNGEERAKGNILERFSAQQFPDLHSELNLSSLELGDSALYFCASSVAQGFYNEQFFGPGTRLTVL.

The DNA of the CDR3 is TGTGCCATCAGAGGAAAGTGGGACACTGAAGCTTTCTTT. It is translated as CAIRGKWDTEAFF. The chain combines TRBV10-3 with TRBJ1-1, with unresolved D. The CDR3 is 13 amino acids. The germline gives CDR1 ENHRY, CDR2 SYGVKD. Trimming pared 6 bases from V and 3 bases from J, leaving 11 bases between.

The chain combines TRBV10-1 with TRBJ2-1, with TRBD2 matching 10 bases. V was pared by 3 bases and J by 2 bases, with 4 bases of the junction left unmatched. The CDR3 runs 16 residues. The V gene's germline CDR1 is WNHNN and CDR2 SYGVQD (reference sequence). CDR3 in DNA: TGCGCCAGCAGTGAAAGGACTAGCGGAGCCTACAATGAGCAGTTCTTC. This encodes CASSERTSGAYNEQFF.

This clone was detected a few times. J is TRBJ2-7 and V is TRBV4-3, with a possible D match to TRBD1 (5 bases). V dropped 2 bases and J dropped 7 bases, with 18 bases sitting between them. The length of the CDR3 is 15 residues. Germline lookup yields CDR1 LGHNA and CDR2 YSLEER. The CDR3 DNA sequence: TGCGCCAGCAGCCAATCCGTTCTATCCCCAGGGGAGCAGTACTTC. Its translation: CASSQSVLSPGEQYF.

This clone was detected a few times. This specimen includes other DNA sequences encoding the same CDR3. The chain is built from TRBV15 and TRBJ1-2, with D tentatively TRBD1 (5 bases). Trimming took 0 bases from V and 5 from J, leaving 10 bases between them. The germline gives CDR1 LNHNV, CDR2 YYDKDF (reference sequence). There are 14 residues in the CDR3. The chain's CDR3 is CATSREGTDYGYTF. CDR3 in DNA: TGTGCCACCAGCAGAGAAGGGACGGATTATGGCTACACCTTC. Drawing the rest from reference TRBV15 and TRBJ1-2, the complete variable domain is DAMVIQNPRYQVTQFGKPVTLSCSQTLNHNVMYWYQQKSSQAPKLLFHYYDKDFNNEADTPDNFQSRRPNTSFCFLDIRSPGLGDTAMYLCATSREGTDYGYTFGSGTRLTVV.

This chain connects TRBV6-1 to TRBJ2-2, with 13 bases that match TRBD2. This CDR3 region has 20 residues. CDR1 is MNHNS and CDR2 is SASEGT in the germline V gene. V lost 3 bases and J lost 7; bases outside the gene matches: 17. Here the CDR3 DNA reads TGTGCCAGCAGTGAGATTGCCGTCGGACTAGCGGGAGTAAGGAGCGGGGAGCTGTTTTTT. It codes for CASSEIAVGLAGVRSGELFF.

V gene TRBV29-1 combines with J gene TRBJ2-1; 15 bases agree with TRBD2. Looked up from germline, CDR1 is SQVTM and CDR2 is ANQGSEA. The J segment lost 10 bases and the V segment lost 7 bases, leaving 8 bases of the junction unmatched. This CDR3 is 14 amino acids long. The CDR3 region is CSAAGTSGRFEQFF. The CDR3 region has the DNA TGCAGCGCAGCCGGGACTAGCGGGAGGTTCGAGCAGTTCTTC.